The subject of this entry is one T cell receptor (beta chain). V lost 7 bases, J lost 2 bases, and 16 bases lay in between. The CDR3 length is 15 residues. Germline assignment: CDR1 SNHLY and CDR2 FYNNEI. The sample originates from a study of regulatory and conventional T cells in RAG deficiency. The sorted regulatory T cells were CD4+, CD25-high and CD127-low, with genomic DNA sequenced. This table comes from immunoSEQ multiplex PCR, and its TCRdb copy is limited to in-frame clones, with some not included. The sample has fewer than 20,000 clones, about 87% seen once. This sample also appeared in a second study, on regulatory T cells. This second study says: Amplification used 52 TRBV primers and 13 TRBJ primers.

The specimen was Tregs sorted from blood. This sequence originates from a human donor in good health. V usage is TRBV2 and J usage is TRBJ2-3; D gene unclear. The CDR3 coding sequence is TGTGCCAGCAAGCAGGAGATGGGAAACACAGATACGCAGTATTTT. As protein: CASKQEMGNTDTQYF.